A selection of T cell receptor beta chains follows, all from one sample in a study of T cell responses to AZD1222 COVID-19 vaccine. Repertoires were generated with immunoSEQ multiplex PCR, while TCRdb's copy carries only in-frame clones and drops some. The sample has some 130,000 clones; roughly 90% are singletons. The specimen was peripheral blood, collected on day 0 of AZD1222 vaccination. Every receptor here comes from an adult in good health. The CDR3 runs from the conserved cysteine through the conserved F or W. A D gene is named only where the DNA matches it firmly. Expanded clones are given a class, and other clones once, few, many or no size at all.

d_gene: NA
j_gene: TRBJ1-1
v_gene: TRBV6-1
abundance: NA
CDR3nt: TGTGCCAGCAGTGAAATGACTGGCCAGGCAGCTTTCTTT
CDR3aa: CASSEMTGQAAFF

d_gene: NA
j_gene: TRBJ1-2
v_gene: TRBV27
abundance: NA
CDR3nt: TGTGCCAGCAGTCCGGACAGACCTTATGGCTACACCTTC
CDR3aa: CASSPDRPYGYTF

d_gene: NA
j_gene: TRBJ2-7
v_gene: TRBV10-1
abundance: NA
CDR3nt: TGCGCCAGCAGTGAGTCCTTGGGCGCAGGCAGCGAGCAGTACTTC
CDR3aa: CASSESLGAGSEQYF

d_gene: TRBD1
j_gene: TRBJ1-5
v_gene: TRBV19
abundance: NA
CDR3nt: TGTGCCAGTAGTATTGGTGGGGACAGACCGTTTAGCAATCAGCCCCAGCATTTT
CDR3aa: CASSIGGDRPFSNQPQHF

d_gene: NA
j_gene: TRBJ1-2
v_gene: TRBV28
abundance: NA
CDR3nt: TGTGCCAGCAGGGCCGCCGGTGAAGGCTACACCTTC
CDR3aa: CASRAAGEGYTF

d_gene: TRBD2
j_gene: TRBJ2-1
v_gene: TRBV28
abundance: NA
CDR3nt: TGTGCCAGCAGTTCGGGCGGGAGTAATGGTGAGCAGTTCTTC
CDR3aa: CASSSGGSNGEQFF

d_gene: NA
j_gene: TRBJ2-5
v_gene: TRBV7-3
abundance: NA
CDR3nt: TGTGCCAGCAGCTTTGGGGGGAGTGAGACCCAGTACTTC
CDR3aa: CASSFGGSETQYF

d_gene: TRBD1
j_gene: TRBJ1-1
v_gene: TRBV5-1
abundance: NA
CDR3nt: TGCGCCAGCAGCCCCGGAAACATCGGGACAGTGAACACTGAAGCTTTCTTT
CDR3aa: CASSPGNIGTVNTEAFF

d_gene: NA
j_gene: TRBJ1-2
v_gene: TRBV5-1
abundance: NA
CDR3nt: TGCGCCAGCAGCCCACCGGGACAAACTTATGGCTACACCTTC
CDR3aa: CASSPPGQTYGYTF

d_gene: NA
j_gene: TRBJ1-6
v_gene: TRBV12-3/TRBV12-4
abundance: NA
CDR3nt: TGTGCCAGCACAAAGGAGGCTAATTCACCCCTCCACTTT
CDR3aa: CASTKEANSPLHF

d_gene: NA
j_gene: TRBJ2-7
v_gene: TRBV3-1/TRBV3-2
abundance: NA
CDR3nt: TGTGCCAGCAGCCCAACCGACAGGATGTTATACGAGCAGTACTTC
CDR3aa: CASSPTDRMLYEQYF

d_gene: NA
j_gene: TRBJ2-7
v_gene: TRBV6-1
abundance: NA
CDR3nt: TGTGCCAGCAGTGAAGACAGGCACGAGCAGTACTTC
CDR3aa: CASSEDRHEQYF

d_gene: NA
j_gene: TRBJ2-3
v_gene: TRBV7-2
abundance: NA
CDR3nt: TGTGCCAGCAGCCCCGGACGGGACACAGATACGCAGTATTTT
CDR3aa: CASSPGRDTDTQYF

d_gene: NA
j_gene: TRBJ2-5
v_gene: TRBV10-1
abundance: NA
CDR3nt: TGCGCCAGCAGTGATACGCCTCAAGAGACCCAGTACTTC
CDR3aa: CASSDTPQETQYF

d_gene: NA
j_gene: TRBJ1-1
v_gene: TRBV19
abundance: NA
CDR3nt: TGTGCCAGTAGTCTACAGCCGAACACTGAAGCTTTCTTT
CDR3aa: CASSLQPNTEAFF

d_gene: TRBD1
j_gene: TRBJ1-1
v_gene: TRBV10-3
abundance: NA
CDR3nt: TGTGCCATCAGCCCGGGACAGGGAGGTTTCCTGAACACTGAAGCTTTCTTT
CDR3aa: CAISPGQGGFLNTEAFF

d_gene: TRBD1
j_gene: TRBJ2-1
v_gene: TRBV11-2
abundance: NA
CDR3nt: TGTGCCAGCAGAGGGACAGGGGGTTACAATGAGCAGTTCTTC
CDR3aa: CASRGTGGYNEQFF

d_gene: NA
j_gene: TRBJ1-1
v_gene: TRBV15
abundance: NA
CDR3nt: TGTGCCACCAGCAGAGGGGAAATGAACACTGAAGCTTTCTTT
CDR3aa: CATSRGEMNTEAFF

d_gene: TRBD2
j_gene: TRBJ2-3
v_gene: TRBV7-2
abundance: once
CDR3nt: TGTGCCAGCACCCTGGGGGGTCTAGCGGTGAGCACAGATACGCAGTATTTT
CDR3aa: CASTLGGLAVSTDTQYF

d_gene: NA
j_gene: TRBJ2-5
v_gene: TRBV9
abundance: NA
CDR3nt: TGTGCCAGCAGCGTAGCGCTTTTGGAGACCCAGTACTTC
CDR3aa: CASSVALLETQYF

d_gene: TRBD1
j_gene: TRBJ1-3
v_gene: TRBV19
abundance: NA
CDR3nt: TGTGCCAGTAGTATAAAGGACAGGGTCTCTGGAAACACCATATATTTT
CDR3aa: CASSIKDRVSGNTIYF

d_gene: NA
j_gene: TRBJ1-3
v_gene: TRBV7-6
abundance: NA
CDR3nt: TGTGCCAGCAGCTTAAGGCAGGGCTCTGGAAACACCATATATTTT
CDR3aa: CASSLRQGSGNTIYF

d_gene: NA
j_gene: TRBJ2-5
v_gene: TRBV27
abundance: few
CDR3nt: TGTGCCAGCGTGGGTAGGGAGACCCAGTACTTC
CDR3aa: CASVGRETQYF

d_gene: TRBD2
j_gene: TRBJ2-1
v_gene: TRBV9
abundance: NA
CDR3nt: TGTGCCAGCAGCGTAGGAACTAGCGGAGCTGGCTCCTACAATGAGCAGTTCTTC
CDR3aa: CASSVGTSGAGSYNEQFF

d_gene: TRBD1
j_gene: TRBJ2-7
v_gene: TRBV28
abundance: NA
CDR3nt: TGTGCCAGCAGATCCGGCGGGACAGGGGGCTACGAGCAGTACTTC
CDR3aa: CASRSGGTGGYEQYF

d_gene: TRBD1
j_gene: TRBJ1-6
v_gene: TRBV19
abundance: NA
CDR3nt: TGTGCCAGTAGTATCGAAACAGGGGGCTCACCCCTCCACTTT
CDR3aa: CASSIETGGSPLHF

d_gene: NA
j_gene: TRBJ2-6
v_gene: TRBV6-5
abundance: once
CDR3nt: TGTGCCAGCAGTTACCACTTCTCTGGGGCCAACGTCCTGACTTTC
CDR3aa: CASSYHFSGANVLTF

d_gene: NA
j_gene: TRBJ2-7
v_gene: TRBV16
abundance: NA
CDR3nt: TGTGCCAGCAGCAAGCCGGGCCCGGGAAGCTACGAGCAGTACTTC
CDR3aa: CASSKPGPGSYEQYF

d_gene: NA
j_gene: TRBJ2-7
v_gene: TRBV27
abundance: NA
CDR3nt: TGTGCCAGCGGCCGCGGGGAGCAGTACTTC
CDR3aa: CASGRGEQYF

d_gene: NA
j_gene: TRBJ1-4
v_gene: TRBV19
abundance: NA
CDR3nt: TGTGCCAGTAGGACTACGGGGTTCGAAAAACTGTTTTTT
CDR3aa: CASRTTGFEKLFF

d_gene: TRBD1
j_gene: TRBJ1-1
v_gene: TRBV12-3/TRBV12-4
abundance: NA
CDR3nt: TGTGCCAGCAGCCGAGGGGGCTTCACTGAAGCTTTCTTT
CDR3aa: CASSRGGFTEAFF

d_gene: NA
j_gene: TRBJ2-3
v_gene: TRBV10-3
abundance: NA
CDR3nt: TGTGCCATCAAGCGCGGGAACACGGCAGATACGCAGTATTTT
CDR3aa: CAIKRGNTADTQYF

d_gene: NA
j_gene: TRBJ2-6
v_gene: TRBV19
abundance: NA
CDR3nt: TGTGCCAGTAGGTCATTCTCTGGGGCCAACGTCCTGACTTTC
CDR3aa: CASRSFSGANVLTF

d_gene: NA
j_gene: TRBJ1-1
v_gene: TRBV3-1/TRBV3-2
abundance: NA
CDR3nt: TGTGCCAGCAGCCAACTCTGGGGGAACACTGAAGCTTTCTTT
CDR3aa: CASSQLWGNTEAFF

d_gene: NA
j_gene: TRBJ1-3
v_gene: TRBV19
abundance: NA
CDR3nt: TGTGCCAGTAGTATAGATTCTGGAAACACCATATATTTT
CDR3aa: CASSIDSGNTIYF

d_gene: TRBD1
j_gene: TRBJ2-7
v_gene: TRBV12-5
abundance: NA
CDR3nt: TGTGCTAGTGGTTCGCCCGGGACAGGGACCTACGAGCAGTACTTC
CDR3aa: CASGSPGTGTYEQYF

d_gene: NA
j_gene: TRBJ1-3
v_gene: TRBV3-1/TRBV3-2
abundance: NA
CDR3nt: TGTGCCAGCAGCCAAGGCCCCACCATATATTTT
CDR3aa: CASSQGPTIYF

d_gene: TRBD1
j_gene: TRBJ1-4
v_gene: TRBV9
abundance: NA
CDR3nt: TGTGCCAGCAGCTTAGGGACAGGGGGCCATGAAAAACTGTTTTTT
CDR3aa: CASSLGTGGHEKLFF

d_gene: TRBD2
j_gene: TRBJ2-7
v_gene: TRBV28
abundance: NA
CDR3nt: TGTGCCAGCAGTTTATCTGGCCTAGCGGGAGAGCCCCACGAGCAGTACTTC
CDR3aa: CASSLSGLAGEPHEQYF

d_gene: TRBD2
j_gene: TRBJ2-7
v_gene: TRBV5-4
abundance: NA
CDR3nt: TGTGCCAGCAGCGTGGGACTAGCGGGACCACCCTACGAGCAGTACTTC
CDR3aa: CASSVGLAGPPYEQYF

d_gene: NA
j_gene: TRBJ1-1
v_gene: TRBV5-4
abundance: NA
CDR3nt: TGTGCCAGCAGCTTGGGTACGGGAACTGAAGCTTTCTTT
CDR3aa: CASSLGTGTEAFF

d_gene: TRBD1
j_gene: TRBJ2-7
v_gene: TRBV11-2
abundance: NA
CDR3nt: TGTGCCAGCAGCTCAGACAGGGGACCCCTCTACGAGCAGTACTTC
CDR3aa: CASSSDRGPLYEQYF